The 8 T cell receptor beta chains given below trace back to one sample, sequenced in a study of T-cell reconstitution after alpha-beta-depleted transplantation in children. Preparation of the TCRbeta library used unique molecular identifiers. In TCRdb, the PCR reads were re-called with MiXCR into one record per CDR3 protein. The repertoire holds 750,000 to 950,000 distinct CDR3 sequences, roughly 15% seen once, with roughly 5% in the top ten. The starting material was PBMCs, mostly from graft donor cells, obtained 360 days after TCRalphabeta/CD19-depleted stem cell transplant. The receptors originated from a male patient aged 10-17 years who had a stem cell transplant for acute lymphoblastic leukemia, so the T cells may come from the graft donor.

This chain links TRBV4-1 with TRBJ1-2; D uncertain. Looked up from germline, CDR1 is MGHRA and CDR2 is YSYEKL. Trimming took off 1 base at V and 7 bases at J, with 19 bases between the two ends. This CDR3 is 16 amino acids long. CDR3 sequence (DNA): TGCGCCAGCAGCCAAGTGGGCAAACGAGGATCTGGTGGCTACACCTTC. Encoded protein: CASSQVGKRGSGGYTF.

This clonotype was counted a few times. This rearrangement joins TRBV2 to TRBJ2-3; D is uncertain. This CDR3 has 13 amino acids. Germline V lookup: CDR1 SNHLY, CDR2 FYNNEI. Trimming left V 3 bases short and J 2 bases short, with 6 bases between. The DNA for the CDR3 is TGTGCCAGCAGTGATGGCCCCACAGATACGCAGTATTTT. It specifies CASSDGPTDTQYF.

The chain is built from TRBV20-1 and TRBJ2-7, with 9 bases fitting TRBD1. The CDR3 is made up of 15 amino acids. After removal of 0 bases from V and 2 bases from J, the junction contained 5 bases not matched to a gene. Germline-derived CDR1 and CDR2 are DFQATT and SNEGSKA (reference sequence). The CDR3 sequence is CSARDARTGAYEQYF. The CDR3 DNA sequence: TGCAGTGCTAGAGATGCCCGGACAGGGGCCTACGAGCAGTACTTC.

This clonotype was seen only a few times. CDR3: CASSLQPGPDLRSSYEQYF. The DNA of the CDR3 is TGCGCCAGCAGCTTACAGCCGGGACCAGACCTCCGTAGCTCCTACGAGCAGTACTTC. V is TRBV5-1 and J is TRBJ2-7, with D possibly being TRBD1 or TRBD2 (5 bases each). V was shortened by 2 bases and J by 0 bases, with 24 bases between the two germline ends. The length of the CDR3 is 19 residues. Germline CDR1 SGHRS, CDR2 YFSETQ.

This clonotype has just a few counts. This chain joins TRBV6-1 and TRBJ2-3, with D uncertain. V was cut by 3 bases and J by 0 bases, with 7 bases left in between. This CDR3 contains 14 residues. The V gene's germline CDR1 is MNHNS and CDR2 SASEGT. The CDR3 DNA reads TGTGCCAGCAGTGAGTCGTGGAGCACAGATACGCAGTATTTT. Its protein is CASSESWSTDTQYF.

This clonotype appeared a few times. The chain has TRBV5-1 and TRBJ1-3; unclear D gene. CDR1 and CDR2 from the germline V gene are SGHRS and YFSETQ. The CDR3 contains 14 residues. Between the trimmed V and J ends, which lost 4 bases and 3 bases, there was a span of 11 bases. CDR3 protein: CASSPRGNGNTIYF. The CDR3 bases are TGCGCCAGCAGCCCGCGCGGGAATGGAAACACCATATATTTT.

This clonotype was seen only a few times. The CDR3 spells CASSRTWDSTDTQYF. In nucleotides, the CDR3 is TGTGCCAGCTCACGTACCTGGGACAGCACAGATACGCAGTATTTT. The V gene is TRBV18, the J gene TRBJ2-3; D possibly matches TRBD1 or TRBD2 (5 bases each). The CDR3 consists of 15 residues. Per germline, CDR1 KGHSH and CDR2 LQKENI. The V gene lost 4 bases and the J gene lost 0 bases, with 11 bases spanning the gap.

The chain links TRBV7-8 to TRBJ2-3; unclear D gene. The CDR3 spans 15 residues. Looked up from germline, CDR1 is SGHVS and CDR2 is FQNEAQ. V was pared by 2 bases and J by 7 bases, with 16 bases between. The CDR3 sequence is CASSLLTARGNTQYF. CDR3 bases: TGTGCCAGCAGCTTATTAACGGCAAGAGGAAATACGCAGTATTTT. The full variable domain, rest sourced from reference TRBV7-8 and TRBJ2-3, is GAGVSQSPRYKVAKRGQDVALRCDPISGHVSLFWYQQALGQGPEFLTYFQNEAQLDKSGLPSDRFFAERPEGSVSTLKIQRTQQEDSAVYLCASSLLTARGNTQYFGPGTRLTVL.